The 27 T cell receptor beta chains reported below all come from one sample, sequenced in a study of T cell responses to AZD1222 COVID-19 vaccine. The repertoire was sequenced with immunoSEQ multiplex PCR; TCRdb's copy has only in-frame clones and lacks some. The sample includes some 140,000 clones, more than 85% of them seen just once. The sequences come from peripheral blood, collected 28 days after the second AZD1222 dose. The origin of the receptors is an adult who received the AZD1222 COVID-19 vaccine.

V is TRBV5-4 and J is TRBJ1-6; D not certain. The V end was cut by 1 base, the J end by 7 bases, with 9 bases between. The germline V gene has CDR1 SGHNT and CDR2 YYREEE (reference sequence). CDR3 length: 14 amino acids. The CDR3 nucleotides read TGTGCCAGCAGCTTGCGCACTGTAAATTCACCCCTCCACTTT. Translating it yields CASSLRTVNSPLHF. Full variable domain (remainder filled in from reference TRBV5-4 and TRBJ1-6): ETGVTQSPTHLIKTRGQQVTLRCSSQSGHNTVSWYQQALGQGPQFIFQYYREEENGRGNFPPRFSGLQFPNYSSELNVNALELDDSALYLCASSLRTVNSPLHFGNGTRLTVT.

This chain links TRBV3-1 (or the pseudogene TRBV3-2) with TRBJ1-2, with 7 bases aligning to TRBD1. CDR3 size: 17 residues. The V gene's germline CDR1 is LGHDT and CDR2 YNNKEL (reference sequence). The junction had 13 bases not matched to a gene; V was cut back by 1 base and J by 5 bases. Here the CDR3 reads CASSQGQGAGGQYGYTF. In DNA form, the CDR3 reads TGTGCCAGCAGCCAAGGTCAAGGGGCAGGGGGACAGTATGGCTACACCTTC.

The V call is TRBV28, the J call TRBJ1-4; D is ambiguous. CDR1 MDHEN and CDR2 SYDVKM come from the germline V gene. There are 12 residues in the CDR3. Deletions cut 5 bases from V and 8 bases from J, with 9 bases between. The CDR3 region is CASSPKAEKLFF. In nucleotides, the CDR3 is TGTGCCAGCAGTCCGAAGGCGGAAAAACTGTTTTTT.

This clone was picked up a small number of times. CDR3 amino acids: CASSGQDPELNTEAFF. The CDR3 coding sequence is TGTGCCAGCAGTGGACAGGACCCGGAACTGAACACTGAAGCTTTCTTT. The chain carries TRBV2 and TRBJ1-1; D is perhaps TRBD1 (6 bases). Trimming shortened V by 4 bases and J by 0 bases, and 15 bases separated the two germline ends. Looked up from germline, CDR1 is SNHLY and CDR2 is FYNNEI. There are 16 residues in the CDR3.

The J gene is TRBJ2-7, the V gene TRBV16; D not certain. The ends were cut back, 5 bases at V and 7 bases at J, with 15 bases in the middle. CDR1 and CDR2 from the germline V gene are KGHSY and FQNENV. The CDR3 is 13 residues long. This CDR3 is CASSSIRSREQYF. CDR3 coding DNA: TGTGCCAGCAGCTCGATTCGGTCCCGGGAGCAGTACTTC.

The chain uses TRBV20-1 and TRBJ1-3; D not certain. Per germline, CDR1 DFQATT and CDR2 SNEGSKA (reference sequence). Trimming shortened V by 2 bases and J by 5 bases, and 4 bases separated the two germline ends. This CDR3 comprises 11 residues. The CDR3 protein is CSARFRNTIYF. The CDR3, as DNA: TGCAGTGCTAGATTTCGAAACACCATATATTTT.

The rearrangement links TRBV7-9 to TRBJ1-6; D may be TRBD1 (6 bases). The V gene lost 5 bases and the J gene lost 3 bases, with 11 bases spanning the gap. Per the germline V gene, CDR1 is SEHNR and CDR2 is FQNEAQ (reference sequence). The CDR3 has 15 residues. CDR3 sequence (DNA): TGTGCCAGCAGCCGGGACACCCTCTATAATTCACCCCTCCACTTT. This translates into CASSRDTLYNSPLHF. The entire variable domain, with the rest obtained from reference TRBV7-9 and TRBJ1-6, is as follows: DTGVSQNPRHKITKRGQNVTFRCDPISEHNRLYWYRQTLGQGPEFLTYFQNEAQLEKSRLLSDRFSAERPKGSFSTLEIQRTEQGDSAMYLCASSRDTLYNSPLHFGNGTRLTVT.

This chain links TRBV29-1 with TRBJ2-2; D call uncertain. Trimming pared 7 bases from V and 1 base from J, leaving 10 bases between. Germline loops: CDR1 SQVTM, CDR2 ANQGSEA. The CDR3 runs 13 residues. CDR3 protein: CSAEILNTGELFF. The CDR3 nucleotides read TGCAGCGCAGAGATTTTGAACACCGGGGAGCTGTTTTTT.

The chain uses TRBV11-2 and TRBJ1-1; 10 positions agree with TRBD1. This CDR3 contains 15 residues. CDR1 and CDR2 (germline): SGHAT, FQNNGV. Trimming took 4 bases from V and 1 from J; bases not matched to a gene: 3. The CDR3 spells CASSSGTGANTEAFF. CDR3 nucleotides: TGTGCCAGCAGCTCGGGGACAGGGGCGAACACTGAAGCTTTCTTT.

The chain combines TRBV19 with TRBJ1-2; 11 bases match TRBD1. Looked up from germline, CDR1 is LNHDA and CDR2 is SQIVND (reference sequence). Trimming removed 8 bases from V and 4 bases from J; junction bases left unmatched: 6. CDR3 length: 14 amino acids. The CDR3 DNA follows: TGTGCCAGTCTCCGGGACAGGGGGAGCTATGGCTACACCTTC. This translates into CASLRDRGSYGYTF.

CDR3 residues: CALRPAFF. The DNA for the CDR3 is TGTGCCCTCCGTCCGGCTTTCTTT. J is TRBJ1-1 and V is TRBV2; D not certain. Trimming removed 11 bases from V and 11 bases from J, with 9 bases in between. Germline CDR1 is SNHLY and CDR2 is FYNNEI. The length of the CDR3 is 8 residues.

In this sample, this clone turned up once. The rearrangement uses TRBV10-2 and TRBJ1-6; D ambiguous. This CDR3 is 14 amino acids long. CDR1 and CDR2 from the germline V gene are WSHSY and SAAADI. V lost 5 bases to trimming and J lost 7 bases, with 12 bases between them. The CDR3 reads CASSLGGGNSPLHF. Here the CDR3 DNA reads TGCGCCAGCAGTTTGGGAGGAGGGAATTCACCCCTCCACTTT.

J is TRBJ2-5 and V is TRBV29-1, with 8 bases aligning to TRBD1. Germline CDR1 SQVTM, CDR2 ANQGSEA. This CDR3 contains 14 residues. The junction had 3 bases not matched to a gene; V was cut back by 1 base and J by 2 bases. CDR3: CSVEVTGAQETQYF. The CDR3, as DNA: TGCAGCGTTGAAGTGACAGGGGCACAAGAGACCCAGTACTTC.

The rearrangement uses TRBV7-6 and TRBJ1-1; D is ambiguous. V was shortened by 5 bases and J by 4 bases, with 11 bases between the two germline ends. CDR1 is SGHVS and CDR2 is FNYEAQ in the germline V gene. This CDR3 contains 13 residues. This chain's CDR3 is CASSPGPGTEAFF. For the CDR3, the DNA is TGTGCCAGCAGCCCCGGGCCGGGCACTGAAGCTTTCTTT.

The CDR3 coding sequence is TGCGCCAGCAGCCGCGGGACTGCCGGAAACACCATATATTTT. Amino acids: CASSRGTAGNTIYF. This rearrangement joins TRBV5-1 to TRBJ1-3; perhaps TRBD1 as D (5 bases). The CDR3 extends over 14 amino acids. Germline CDR1 is SGHRS and CDR2 is YFSETQ. Between the trimmed V and J ends, which lost 4 bases and 4 bases, there was a span of 12 bases.

This clone appeared a single time. The V and J genes are TRBV5-1 and TRBJ2-5, with D perhaps assigned TRBD1 or TRBD2 (6 bases each). With 3 bases removed from V and 10 bases from J, the gap between germline ends came to 13 bases. Germline V CDR1 and CDR2: SGHRS, YFSETQ. CDR3 length: 12 amino acids. The CDR3 loop is CASSWVGGDQYF. For the CDR3, the DNA is TGCGCCAGCAGCTGGGTGGGGGGCGACCAGTACTTC.

V usage is TRBV6-5 and J usage is TRBJ1-1; perhaps TRBD1 as D (5 bases). In germline, CDR1 is MNHEY, CDR2 SVGAGI. The CDR3 contains 15 residues. With 6 bases removed from V and 0 bases from J, the gap between germline ends came to 14 bases. CDR3 sequence (DNA): TGTGCCAGCAGCCGACCGGGGGAGATGAACACTGAAGCTTTCTTT. It encodes CASSRPGEMNTEAFF.

The J gene is TRBJ2-2, the V gene TRBV7-2; tentatively, D is TRBD1 (6 bases). The V gene's germline CDR1 is SGHTA and CDR2 FQGNSA. V lost 10 bases, J lost 5 bases, and 17 bases lay in between. The CDR3 runs to 14 residues. The CDR3: CATYTGIETGELFF. The CDR3 coding sequence is TGTGCCACCTACACAGGGATTGAAACCGGGGAGCTGTTTTTT.

The chain joins TRBV11-2 to TRBJ1-2, with TRBD1 matching 8 bases. Unmatched junction bases numbered 8, after V lost 4 bases and J lost 4 bases. The CDR3 length is 15 residues. Germline assignment: CDR1 SGHAT and CDR2 FQNNGV. Here the CDR3 reads CASSSLDRDPYGYTF. CDR3 DNA sequence: TGTGCCAGCAGCTCGTTGGACAGGGACCCCTATGGCTACACCTTC. The full variable domain, with the rest looked up from reference TRBV11-2 and TRBJ1-2, is EAGVAQSPRYKIIEKRQSVAFWCNPISGHATLYWYQQILGQGPKLLIQFQNNGVVDDSQLPKDRFSAERLKGVDSTLKIQPAKLEDSAVYLCASSSLDRDPYGYTFGSGTRLTVV.

A few counts support this clone. The CDR3 DNA reads as TGTGCCAGCAGGCGAGGGTCGGTAACTGAAGCTTTCTTT. This encodes CASRRGSVTEAFF. The chain links TRBV6-5 to TRBJ1-1; D not certain. Germline assignment: CDR1 MNHEY and CDR2 SVGAGI. The CDR3 is made up of 13 amino acids. Trimming pared 6 bases from V and 5 bases from J, leaving 13 bases between.

The chain employs TRBV6-1 and TRBJ1-3, with D possibly being TRBD1 (6 bases). CDR3 length: 15 amino acids. V lost 0 bases and J 2 bases, leaving 8 bases between the germline ends. Per germline, CDR1 MNHNS and CDR2 SASEGT. DNA of the CDR3: TGTGCCAGCAGTGAAGCCGGGACAACTGGAAACACCATATATTTT. Translation gives CASSEAGTTGNTIYF.

CDR3 nucleotide sequence: TGTGCCAGTAGTAAGGGACAGGGGCCCTATGGCTACACCTTC. Translation gives CASSKGQGPYGYTF. The chain carries TRBV19 and TRBJ1-2; 10 bases are a match to TRBD1. The CDR3 covers 14 residues. The ends lost 4 bases at V and 4 bases at J; junction bases unmatched: 3. The germline CDR1 and CDR2 sequences are LNHDA and SQIVND (reference sequence).

The rearrangement uses TRBV29-1 and TRBJ1-3; D ambiguous. V lost 0 bases and J 4 bases, leaving 4 bases between the germline ends. The CDR3 covers 12 residues. Per the germline V gene, CDR1 is SQVTM and CDR2 is ANQGSEA. Here the CDR3 DNA reads TGCAGCGTTGAAGAGACGGGAAACACCATATATTTT. Translating gives CSVEETGNTIYF.

The chain carries TRBV4-3 and TRBJ2-1, with TRBD2 matching over 9 bases. The CDR3 consists of 13 residues. The germline V gene encodes CDR1 LGHNA and CDR2 YSLEER. V lost 3 bases to trimming and J lost 6 bases; unmatched junction nucleotides: 0. The DNA for the CDR3 is TGCGCCAGCAGCCAGGGACTAGCCAATGAGCAGTTCTTC. This encodes CASSQGLANEQFF.

As for this clone: The germline gene is not matched at one end of the junction; a read error may be the cause. The V call is TRBV12-3 or TRBV12-4, the J call TRBJ2-7; 9 bases agree with TRBD1. The CDR3 covers 11 residues. The CDR3 loop reads CASRRGDRDFF. Here the CDR3 DNA reads TGTGCCAGCAGGAGGGGGGACAGGGATTTCTTC.

V usage is TRBV20-1 and J usage is TRBJ1-4; 7 positions agree with TRBD1. CDR3 length: 17 residues. After removal of 3 bases from V and 0 bases from J, the junction contained 10 bases not matched to a gene. Germline V gene data show CDR1 as DFQATT and CDR2 as SNEGSKA (reference sequence). CDR3 DNA: TGCAGTGCTAGTCCGACAGGGTCCTTTGCAACTAATGAAAAACTGTTTTTT. Translating it yields CSASPTGSFATNEKLFF.

This sequence joins TRBV19 and TRBJ1-2; a weak D match, TRBD1 (5 bases). The CDR3 covers 13 residues. Trimming took off 1 base at V and 7 bases at J, with 10 bases between the two ends. Germline V gene sequence: CDR1 LNHDA, CDR2 SQIVND (reference sequence). CDR3 protein: CASSIGGTTGYTF. The DNA for the CDR3 is TGTGCCAGTAGTATAGGCGGGACGACTGGCTACACCTTC.